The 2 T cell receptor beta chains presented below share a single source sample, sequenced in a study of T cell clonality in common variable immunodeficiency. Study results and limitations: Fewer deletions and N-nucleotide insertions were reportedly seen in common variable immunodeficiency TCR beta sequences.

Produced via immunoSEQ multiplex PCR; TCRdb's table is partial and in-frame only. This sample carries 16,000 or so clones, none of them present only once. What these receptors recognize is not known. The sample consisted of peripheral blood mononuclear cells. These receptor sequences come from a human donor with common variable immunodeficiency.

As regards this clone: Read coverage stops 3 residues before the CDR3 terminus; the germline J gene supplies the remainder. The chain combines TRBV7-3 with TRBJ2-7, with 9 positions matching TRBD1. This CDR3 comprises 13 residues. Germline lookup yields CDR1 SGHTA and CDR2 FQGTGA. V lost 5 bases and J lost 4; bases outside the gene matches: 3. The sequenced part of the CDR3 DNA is TGTGCCAGCAGCCGGGACAGGGCTTACGAG. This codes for CASSRDRAYE. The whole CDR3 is CASSRDRAYEQYF.

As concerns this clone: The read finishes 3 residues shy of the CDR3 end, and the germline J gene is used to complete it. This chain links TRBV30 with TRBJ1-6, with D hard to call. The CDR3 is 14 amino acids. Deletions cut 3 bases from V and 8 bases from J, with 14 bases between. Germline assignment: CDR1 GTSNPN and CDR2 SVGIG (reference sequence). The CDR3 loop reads CAWSALTQDSPLHF. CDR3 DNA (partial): TGTGCCTGGAGCGCTCTCACCCAGGATTCACCC.